This T cell receptor beta chain was retrieved from a study of human T cells and chemical hapten exposure. Stated time point: patch test 2, 6 weeks after DPC sensitization. This sample's treatment: therapeutic diphenylcyclopropenone sensitization with weekly scalp DPC. Within the library, unique molecular identifiers were attached to each individual cDNA molecule. TCRdb ran MiXCR on the RACE reads and lists one entry per CDR3 protein. The profile shows more than 80,000 distinct CDR3 sequences, 8.5% to 12% of them singletons. This receptor was identified in a woman between 50 and 59 years old with alopecia areata. Some clones in this sample may be carry-over from other donors' samples. Sequencing used whole blood, obtained in connection with sensitization to the hapten diphenylcyclopropenone (DPC).

CDR3 in amino acids: CASSLVPGVSYEQYF. For the CDR3, the DNA is TGCGCCAGCAGCTTGGTCCCAGGGGTGTCCTACGAGCAGTACTTC. The gene calls are TRBV5-1 and TRBJ2-7; tentatively, D is TRBD1 (6 bases). V was clipped by 0 bases and J by 1 base, with 11 bases between them. Germline lookup yields CDR1 SGHRS and CDR2 YFSETQ. The CDR3 contains 15 residues.